This record covers a single T cell receptor (beta chain). The target antigen is unknown. In germline, CDR1 is SEHNR, CDR2 FQNEAQ (reference sequence). The germline V and J ends were trimmed by 0 bases and 2 bases, with 11 bases remaining between them. This CDR3 contains 16 residues. This sample is drawn from a study of cytomegalovirus exposure and HLA in healthy donors. General study points: Per published reports, the classifier diagnosed cytomegalovirus status with high specificity and sensitivity.

60 Vbeta and 13 Jbeta primers were used in PCR. The data were produced by immunoSEQ multiplex PCR, yet TCRdb's version contains in-frame clones alone and is incomplete. The table includes about 130,000 clones, around 80% detected once. Sequenced sample: PBMCs. This sequence was found in a man aged 25 to 40 in good health and CMV-seronegative. V and J are TRBV7-9 and TRBJ1-3; the D gene is possibly TRBD1 (6 bases). As DNA, the CDR3 is TGTGCCAGCAGCTTAGCGAGGGGGAATACTGGAAACACCATATATTTT. The encoded protein is CASSLARGNTGNTIYF.